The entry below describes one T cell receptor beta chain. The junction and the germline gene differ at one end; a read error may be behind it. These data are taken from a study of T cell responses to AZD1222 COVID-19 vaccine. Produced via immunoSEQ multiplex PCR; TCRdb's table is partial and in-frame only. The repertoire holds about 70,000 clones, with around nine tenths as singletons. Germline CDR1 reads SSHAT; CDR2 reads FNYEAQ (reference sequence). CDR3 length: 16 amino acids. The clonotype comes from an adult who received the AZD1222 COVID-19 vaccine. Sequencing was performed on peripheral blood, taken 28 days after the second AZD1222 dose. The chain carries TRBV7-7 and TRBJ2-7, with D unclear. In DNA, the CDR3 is TGTGCTAGCAGCCTAAGGCACGGATCCCTGAGCTACGAGCAGTACTTC. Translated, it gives CASSLRHGSLSYEQYF.